What follows is one T cell receptor beta chain and its context. The sample comes from a study of T cell clonotyping in hematopoietic cell transplantation. Time point defined: recipient sample about 28 days before transplant, after cytoreduction. Blood collection times were about day -28 and days 30, 100, 180 posttransplant. The CDR3 length is 13 residues. Trimming removed 6 bases at V and 5 bases at J, with 11 bases between. CDR1 is MNHEY and CDR2 is SVGAGI in the germline V gene. Some clones are missing from TCRdb's copy, which holds only in-frame ones; the method was immunoSEQ multiplex PCR. This sample yields about 9,000 clones, of which roughly nine tenths are seen a single time; 27% belongs to the top ten.

This specimen consisted of peripheral blood mononuclear cells, obtained before stem cell transplant. The TCR sequence derives from a woman aged 55-70 years with acute myeloid leukemia. Some clones in this sample may be carry-over from other donors' samples. This chain uses TRBV6-5 with TRBJ1-5, with D unresolved. The CDR3 region is CASSYGTDQPQHF. The CDR3 bases are TGTGCCAGCAGCTACGGAACCGATCAGCCCCAGCATTTT.